This T cell receptor beta chain was recovered during a study of blood T cell repertoires in COVID-19. The germline V gene has CDR1 MNHNY and CDR2 SVGAGI (reference sequence). This CDR3 comprises 17 residues. The trim removed 5 bases at V and 4 bases at J, leaving 14 bases unmatched. TCRdb's copy holds only in-frame clones and misses some; the assay was immunoSEQ multiplex PCR. The sample lists about 62,000 clones; more than 70% were seen once. The V call is TRBV6-6, the J call TRBJ1-2, with 9 nucleotides matching TRBD1. This sequence was found in a human donor in a cohort sampled during active COVID-19. Sequencing used peripheral blood. CDR3 sequence reads: CASSPLYYRGRIYGYTF. The CDR3 nucleotides read TGTGCCAGCAGTCCGCTGTATTACAGGGGGCGAATCTATGGCTACACCTTC.